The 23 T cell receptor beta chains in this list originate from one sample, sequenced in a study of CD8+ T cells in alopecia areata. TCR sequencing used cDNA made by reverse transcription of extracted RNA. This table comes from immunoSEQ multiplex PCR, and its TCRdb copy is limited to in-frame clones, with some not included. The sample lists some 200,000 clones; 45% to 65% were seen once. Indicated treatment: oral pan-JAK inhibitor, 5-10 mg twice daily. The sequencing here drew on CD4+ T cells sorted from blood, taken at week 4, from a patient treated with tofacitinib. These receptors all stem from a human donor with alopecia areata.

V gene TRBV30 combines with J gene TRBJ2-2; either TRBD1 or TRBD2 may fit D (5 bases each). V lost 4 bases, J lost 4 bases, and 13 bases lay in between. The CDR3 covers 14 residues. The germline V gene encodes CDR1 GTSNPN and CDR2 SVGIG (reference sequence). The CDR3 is CAWKGTSGTGELFF. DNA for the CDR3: TGTGCCTGGAAGGGGACCTCGGGCACCGGGGAGCTGTTTTTT.

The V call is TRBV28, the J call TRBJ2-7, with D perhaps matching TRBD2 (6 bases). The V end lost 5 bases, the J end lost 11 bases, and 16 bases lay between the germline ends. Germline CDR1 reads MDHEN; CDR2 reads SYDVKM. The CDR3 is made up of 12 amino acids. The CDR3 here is CASSVRTSGEYF. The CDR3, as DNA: TGTGCCAGCAGTGTTCGGACCTCGGGGGAGTACTTC.

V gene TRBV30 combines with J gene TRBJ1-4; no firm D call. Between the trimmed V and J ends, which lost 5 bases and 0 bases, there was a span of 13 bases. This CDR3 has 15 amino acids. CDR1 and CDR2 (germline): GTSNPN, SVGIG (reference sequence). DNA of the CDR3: TGTGCCTGGGAAGGAACACGGACAACTAATGAAAAACTGTTTTTT. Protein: CAWEGTRTTNEKLFF.

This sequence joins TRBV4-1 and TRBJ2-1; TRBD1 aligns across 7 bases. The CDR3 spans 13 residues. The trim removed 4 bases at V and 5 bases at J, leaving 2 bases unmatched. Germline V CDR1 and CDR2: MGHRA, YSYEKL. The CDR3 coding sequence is TGCGCCAGCAGCCTGGGGACAGACAATGAGCAGTTCTTC. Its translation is CASSLGTDNEQFF.

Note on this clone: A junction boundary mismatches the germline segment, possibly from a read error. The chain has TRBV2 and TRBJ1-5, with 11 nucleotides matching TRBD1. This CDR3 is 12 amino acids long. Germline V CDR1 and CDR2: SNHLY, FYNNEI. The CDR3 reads CASRDRGPAVLF. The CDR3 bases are TGTGCCAGCAGGGACAGGGGGCCCGCGGTCCTCTTT.

This chain's CDR3 is CSLRQGDNEQFF. The DNA of the CDR3 is TGCAGCCTACGACAGGGAGACAATGAGCAGTTCTTC. V usage is TRBV29-1 and J usage is TRBJ2-1; 7 bases match TRBD1. CDR1 and CDR2 from the germline V gene are SQVTM and ANQGSEA. Unmatched junction bases numbered 6, after V lost 8 bases and J lost 5 bases. The CDR3 is made up of 12 amino acids.

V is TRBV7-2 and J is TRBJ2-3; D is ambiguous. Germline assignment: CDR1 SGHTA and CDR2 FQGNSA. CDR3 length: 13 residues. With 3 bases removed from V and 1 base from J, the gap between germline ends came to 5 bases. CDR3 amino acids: CASSFYRTDTQYF. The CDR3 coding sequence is TGTGCCAGCAGCTTCTACCGCACAGATACGCAGTATTTT.

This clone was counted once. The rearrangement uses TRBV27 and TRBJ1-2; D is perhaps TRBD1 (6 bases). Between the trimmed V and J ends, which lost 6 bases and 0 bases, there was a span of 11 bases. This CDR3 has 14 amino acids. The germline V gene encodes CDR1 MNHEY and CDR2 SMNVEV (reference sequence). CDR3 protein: CASRDPGANYGYTF. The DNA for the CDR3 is TGTGCCAGCAGAGACCCAGGGGCTAACTATGGCTACACCTTC.

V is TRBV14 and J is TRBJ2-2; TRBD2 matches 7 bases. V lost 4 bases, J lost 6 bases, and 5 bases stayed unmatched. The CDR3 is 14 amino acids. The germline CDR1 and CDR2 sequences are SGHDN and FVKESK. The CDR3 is CASSRTGRAGELFF. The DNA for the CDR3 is TGTGCCAGCAGCCGAACTGGGAGGGCCGGGGAGCTGTTTTTT.

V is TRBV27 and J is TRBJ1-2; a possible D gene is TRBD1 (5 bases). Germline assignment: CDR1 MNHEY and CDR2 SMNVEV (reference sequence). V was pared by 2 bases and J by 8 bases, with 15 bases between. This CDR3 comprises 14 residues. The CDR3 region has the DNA TGTGCCAGCAGTTTAGACAGTACACGAAGGGGCTACACCTTC. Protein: CASSLDSTRRGYTF.

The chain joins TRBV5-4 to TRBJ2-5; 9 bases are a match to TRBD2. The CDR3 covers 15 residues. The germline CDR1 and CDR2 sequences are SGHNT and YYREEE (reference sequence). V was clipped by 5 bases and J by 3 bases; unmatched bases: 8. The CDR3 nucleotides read TGTGCCAGCAGTAGCGGCGGGGGGGCCGAAGAGACCCAGTACTTC. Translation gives CASSSGGGAEETQYF.

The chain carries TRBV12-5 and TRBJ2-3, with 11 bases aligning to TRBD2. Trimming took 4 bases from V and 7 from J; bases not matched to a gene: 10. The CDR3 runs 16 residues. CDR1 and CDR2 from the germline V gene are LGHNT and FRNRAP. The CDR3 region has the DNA TGTGCTAGTGGTTCCCCCCTAGCGGGGGGCACGAATACGCAGTATTTT. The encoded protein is CASGSPLAGGTNTQYF.

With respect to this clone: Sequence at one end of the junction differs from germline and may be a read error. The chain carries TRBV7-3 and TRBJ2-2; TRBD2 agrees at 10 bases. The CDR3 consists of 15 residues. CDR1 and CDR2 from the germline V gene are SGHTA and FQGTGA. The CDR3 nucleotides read TGTACCAGCAGCACCTCTAGCGGGGGCACCGGGGAGCTGTTTTTT. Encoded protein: CTSSTSSGGTGELFF.

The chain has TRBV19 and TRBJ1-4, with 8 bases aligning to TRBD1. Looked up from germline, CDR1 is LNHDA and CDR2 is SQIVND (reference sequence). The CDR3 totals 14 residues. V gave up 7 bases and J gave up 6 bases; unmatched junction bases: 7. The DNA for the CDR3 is TGTGCCAGTAACCCCAGGGGGCGCGATGAAAAACTGTTTTTT. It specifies CASNPRGRDEKLFF.

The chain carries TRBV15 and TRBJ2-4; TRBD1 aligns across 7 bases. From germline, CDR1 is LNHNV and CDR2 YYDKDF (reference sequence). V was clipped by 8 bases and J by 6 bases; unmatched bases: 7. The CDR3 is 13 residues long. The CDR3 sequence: CATAPTGINIQYF. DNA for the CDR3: TGTGCCACCGCTCCGACAGGGATAAACATTCAGTACTTC. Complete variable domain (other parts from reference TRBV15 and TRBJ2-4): DAMVIQNPRYQVTQFGKPVTLSCSQTLNHNVMYWYQQKSSQAPKLLFHYYDKDFNNEADTPDNFQSRRPNTSFCFLDIRSPGLGDTAMYLCATAPTGINIQYFGAGTRLSVL.

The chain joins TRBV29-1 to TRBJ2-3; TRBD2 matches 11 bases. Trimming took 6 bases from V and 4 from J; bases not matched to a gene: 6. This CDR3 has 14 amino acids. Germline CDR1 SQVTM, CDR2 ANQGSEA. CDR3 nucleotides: TGCAGCGTCATAGCGGGGGGGCAGGCAGATACGCAGTATTTT. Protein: CSVIAGGQADTQYF.

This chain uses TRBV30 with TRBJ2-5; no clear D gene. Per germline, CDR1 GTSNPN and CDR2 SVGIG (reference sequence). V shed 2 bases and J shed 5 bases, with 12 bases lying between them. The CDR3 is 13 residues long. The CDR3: CAWSHTLGETQYF. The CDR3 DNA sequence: TGTGCCTGGAGTCACACCCTGGGGGAGACCCAGTACTTC.

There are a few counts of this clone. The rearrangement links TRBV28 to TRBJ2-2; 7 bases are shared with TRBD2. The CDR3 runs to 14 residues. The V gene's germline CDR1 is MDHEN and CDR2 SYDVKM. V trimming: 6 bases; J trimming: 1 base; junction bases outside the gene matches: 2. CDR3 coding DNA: TGTGCCAGCAGCCCGGGGGGGAACACCGGGGAGCTGTTTTTT. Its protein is CASSPGGNTGELFF.

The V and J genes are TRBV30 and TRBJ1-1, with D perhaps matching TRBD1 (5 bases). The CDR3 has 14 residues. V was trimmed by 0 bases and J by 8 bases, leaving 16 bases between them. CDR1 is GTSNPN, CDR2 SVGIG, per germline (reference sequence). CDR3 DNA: TGTGCCTGGAGTGTGGGGCAGGGAAGGTCGGAAGCTTTCTTT. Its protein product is CAWSVGQGRSEAFF.

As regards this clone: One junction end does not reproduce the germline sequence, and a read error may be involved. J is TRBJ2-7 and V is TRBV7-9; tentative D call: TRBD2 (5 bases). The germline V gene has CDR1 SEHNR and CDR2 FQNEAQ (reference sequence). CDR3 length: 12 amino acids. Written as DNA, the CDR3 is TGTGCCAGCAGCTTAATTAGAGGGTCCTTCGACTTC. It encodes CASSLIRGSFDF.

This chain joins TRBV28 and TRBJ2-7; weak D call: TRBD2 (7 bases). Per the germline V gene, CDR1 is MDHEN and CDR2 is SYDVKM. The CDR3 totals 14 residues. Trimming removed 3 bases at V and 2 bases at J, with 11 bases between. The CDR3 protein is CASSLGGRTYEQYF. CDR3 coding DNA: TGTGCCAGCAGTTTGGGGGGGCGTACCTACGAGCAGTACTTC.

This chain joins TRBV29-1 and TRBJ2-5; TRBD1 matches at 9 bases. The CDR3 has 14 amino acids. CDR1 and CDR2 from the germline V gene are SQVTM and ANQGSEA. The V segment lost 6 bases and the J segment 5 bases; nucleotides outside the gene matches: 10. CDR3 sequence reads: CSVTGTGMSETQYF. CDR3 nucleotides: TGCAGCGTGACCGGGACAGGGATGTCGGAGACCCAGTACTTC.

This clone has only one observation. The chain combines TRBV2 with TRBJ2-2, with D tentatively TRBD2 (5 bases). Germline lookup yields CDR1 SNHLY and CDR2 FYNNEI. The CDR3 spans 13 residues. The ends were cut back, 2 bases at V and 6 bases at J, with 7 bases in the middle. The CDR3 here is CASSESSSGELFF. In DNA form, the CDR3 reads TGTGCCAGCAGTGAATCTAGCTCCGGGGAGCTGTTTTTT.